This TCR beta chain was sequenced for a study of vaccination and CD4 T cells after COVID-19. Study information: A vaccine, either BNT162b2 or mRNA-1273, was given to participants in two doses. The control cultures got either a CEFX pool, an HIV-1 Nef pool, or no peptide at all.

The CDR3 spans 14 residues. Germline CDR1 is MNHEY and CDR2 is SVGEGT. With 6 bases removed from V and 2 bases from J, the gap between germline ends came to 14 bases. Of note for this clonotype: Its matching antigen is unknown.

An Oncomine TCR Beta short-read assay was used to sequence the DNA from cultured CD4+ T cells. Genomic DNA was isolated from CD4+ T cells that had been cultured. TCRdb redid the calling of the PCR reads with MiXCR, one entry per CDR3 protein. The table records thousands of distinct CDR3 sequences, 68% of them present only once. Treatment given: roughly ten-day PBMC culture with coronavirus spike peptide pools or control peptides (ViraFEST assay). The receptor's source is a human donor who had recovered from COVID-19. Sequencing input: CD4+ T cells from blood, cultured in vitro. V gene TRBV6-2 or TRBV6-3 combines with J gene TRBJ2-7; D ambiguous. In DNA form, the CDR3 reads TGTGCCAGCAGCCAACGAGACGGACCCTACGAGCAGTACTTC. It translates to CASSQRDGPYEQYF.